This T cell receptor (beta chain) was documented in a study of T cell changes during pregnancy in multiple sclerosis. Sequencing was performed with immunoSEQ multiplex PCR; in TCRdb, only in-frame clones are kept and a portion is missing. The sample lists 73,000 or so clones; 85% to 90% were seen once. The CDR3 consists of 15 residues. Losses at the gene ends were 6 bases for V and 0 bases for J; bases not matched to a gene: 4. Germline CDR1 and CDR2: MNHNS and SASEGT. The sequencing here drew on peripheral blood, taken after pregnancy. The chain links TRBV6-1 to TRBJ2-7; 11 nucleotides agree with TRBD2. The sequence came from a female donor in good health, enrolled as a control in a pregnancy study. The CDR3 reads CASRGTSGSSYEQYF. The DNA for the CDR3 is TGTGCCAGCAGGGGTACTAGCGGGAGCTCCTACGAGCAGTACTTC.